These 16 T cell receptor beta chains originate from one sample sequenced in a study of blood T cell repertoires in COVID-19. Sequencing used immunoSEQ multiplex PCR; TCRdb keeps in-frame clones, though not all of them. There are around 390,000 clones in the sample; around nine tenths occur only once, and roughly 9.4% lies in the top ten. The sample taken for sequencing was PBMCs or T cells enriched from blood (not recorded which). These receptors were collected from a woman aged 45-65 years who had recovered from COVID-19.

The chain uses TRBV28 and TRBJ1-5; no clear D. Trimming shortened V by 5 bases and J by 3 bases, and 17 bases separated the two germline ends. This CDR3 contains 16 residues. Per germline, CDR1 MDHEN and CDR2 SYDVKM. The CDR3 is CASSPPTDGYNQPQHF. CDR3 bases: TGTGCCAGCAGTCCCCCCACAGATGGTTACAATCAGCCCCAGCATTTT.

The V and J genes are TRBV11-2 and TRBJ2-1; the match to TRBD2 covers 11 bases. Germline CDR1 reads SGHAT; CDR2 reads FQNNGV. The CDR3 is 14 residues long. V lost 5 bases and J lost 6; bases outside the gene matches: 3. This chain's CDR3 is CASSLAGGSNEQFF. In DNA form, the CDR3 reads TGTGCCAGCAGCCTAGCGGGGGGAAGCAATGAGCAGTTCTTC.

This clone was recorded only once. The chain uses TRBV12-3 or TRBV12-4 and TRBJ1-2; possible D gene TRBD1, 5 bases. There are 13 residues in the CDR3. V was clipped by 4 bases and J by 1 base, with 7 bases between them. CDR3 nucleotide sequence: TGTGCCAGCAGTTCGGACATTAACTATGGCTACACCTTC. As protein: CASSSDINYGYTF.

The J gene is TRBJ1-1, the V gene TRBV18; maybe TRBD1 (6 bases). This CDR3 is 14 amino acids long. V was cut by 6 bases and J by 4 bases, with 15 bases left in between. CDR1 and CDR2 from the germline V gene are KGHSH and LQKENI. This CDR3 is CASSTRGSGTEAFF. For the CDR3, the DNA is TGTGCCAGCTCGACCAGGGGTAGTGGCACTGAAGCTTTCTTT. Full variable domain (missing parts from reference TRBV18 and TRBJ1-1): NAGVMQNPRHLVRRRGQEARLRCSPMKGHSHVYWYRQLPEEGLKFMVYLQKENIIDESGMPKERFSAEFPKEGPSILRIQQVVRGDSAAYFCASSTRGSGTEAFFGQGTRLTVV.

Only a few counts were recorded for this clone. This chain connects TRBV7-2 to TRBJ1-2; 10 bases are shared with TRBD1. Germline V CDR1 and CDR2: SGHTA, FQGNSA. V lost 0 bases to trimming and J lost 4 bases; unmatched junction nucleotides: 5. The CDR3 runs to 16 residues. CDR3 sequence (DNA): TGTGCCAGCAGCTTAGCAGGACAGGGGGTTGCCTATGGCTACACCTTC. Residues: CASSLAGQGVAYGYTF.

The chain carries TRBV12-5 and TRBJ2-1; maybe TRBD1 (5 bases). Germline CDR1 reads LGHNT; CDR2 reads FRNRAP. The CDR3 runs to 14 residues. Trimming removed 7 bases at V and 8 bases at J, with 18 bases between. CDR3 DNA: TGTGCTAGTGCCAATTCAGGGTTTGTGGATGAGCAGTTCTTC. This sequence encodes CASANSGFVDEQFF.

This rearrangement joins TRBV4-2 to TRBJ2-5; 8 nucleotides align to TRBD2. Germline lookup yields CDR1 LGHNA and CDR2 YNFKEQ. This CDR3 has 16 residues. Germline trimming cut 2 bases from V and 3 bases from J; bases unmatched to any gene: 8. In nucleotides, the CDR3 is TGTGCCAGCAGCCAAACCTGGAAGCGGGGGAAAGAGACCCAGTACTTC. The encoded protein is CASSQTWKRGKETQYF.

CDR3 sequence reads: CASSTGQGRSYEQYF. DNA of the CDR3: TGTGCCAGCTCAACCGGACAGGGGAGGTCCTACGAGCAGTACTTC. The rearrangement links TRBV18 to TRBJ2-7, with 9 bases fitting TRBD1. The V gene end was trimmed by 5 bases and the J gene end by 1 base; junction bases not matched to a gene: 6. This CDR3 is 15 amino acids long. Per germline, CDR1 KGHSH and CDR2 LQKENI.

The CDR3 region is CASSPRLGQDYGYTF. The DNA of the CDR3 is TGTGCCAGCTCACCACGGTTGGGCCAAGATTATGGCTACACCTTC. The rearrangement joins TRBV18 to TRBJ1-2; no clear D. V dropped 1 base and J dropped 5 bases, with 14 bases sitting between them. Per germline, CDR1 KGHSH and CDR2 LQKENI. The CDR3 loop spans 15 amino acids. Full variable domain (missing parts from reference TRBV18 and TRBJ1-2): NAGVMQNPRHLVRRRGQEARLRCSPMKGHSHVYWYRQLPEEGLKFMVYLQKENIIDESGMPKERFSAEFPKEGPSILRIQQVVRGDSAAYFCASSPRLGQDYGYTFGSGTRLTVV.

This clone turned up a few times. V is TRBV5-8 and J is TRBJ2-7; D possibly corresponds to TRBD1 (6 bases). CDR3 length equals 12 residues. Between the trimmed V and J ends, which lost 4 bases and 4 bases, there was a span of 9 bases. Germline V CDR1 and CDR2: SGHTS, YDEGEE. CDR3 bases: TGTGCCAGCAGCAAGGACAGTTACGAGCAGTACTTC. Its translation is CASSKDSYEQYF.

This chain links TRBV11-3 with TRBJ2-3, with 9 bases aligning to TRBD2. The length of the CDR3 is 15 residues. The germline V gene has CDR1 SGHNT and CDR2 YENEEA. The V gene end was trimmed by 5 bases and the J gene end by 3 bases; junction bases not matched to a gene: 6. This CDR3 reads CASSPGRGGTDTQYF. The CDR3 region has the DNA TGTGCCAGCAGCCCAGGGCGGGGGGGAACAGATACGCAGTATTTT.

In this sample, this clone turned up once. This chain joins TRBV13 and TRBJ1-1; D gene ambiguous. The CDR3 runs to 14 residues. Germline assignment: CDR1 PRHDT and CDR2 FYEKMQ (reference sequence). The V and J ends lost 0 bases and 1 base respectively, with 6 bases between them. The CDR3 nucleotides read TGTGCCAGCAGCTTAGGTTGGGCGAACACTGAAGCTTTCTTT. Translating it yields CASSLGWANTEAFF.

In regard to this clone: Other DNA variants within this sample encode the same CDR3. CDR3 bases: TGTGCCAGCAGTTTAGGTGGGGCTCGCAATCAGCCCCAGCATTTT. Encoded protein: CASSLGGARNQPQHF. The chain combines TRBV28 with TRBJ1-5; D perhaps matches TRBD1 (5 bases). The V end was cut by 2 bases, the J end by 2 bases, with 10 bases between. Germline V gene sequence: CDR1 MDHEN, CDR2 SYDVKM. The CDR3 runs to 15 residues.

The CDR3 loop is CASSLRTANTEAFF. The CDR3 coding sequence is TGTGCCAGCAGCCTGCGGACAGCGAACACTGAAGCTTTCTTT. The chain uses TRBV7-9 and TRBJ1-1, with a possible D match to TRBD1 (6 bases). CDR1 is SEHNR and CDR2 is FQNEAQ in the germline V gene (reference sequence). The CDR3 covers 14 residues. The V and J ends lost 5 bases and 1 base respectively, with 11 bases between them.

The rearrangement links TRBV5-1 to TRBJ1-1; D is perhaps TRBD1 (5 bases). Trimming left V 4 bases short and J 0 bases short, with 16 bases between. Per the germline V gene, CDR1 is SGHRS and CDR2 is YFSETQ. The CDR3 covers 16 residues. The CDR3: CASSKQVSNLNTEAFF. In DNA form, the CDR3 reads TGCGCCAGCAGCAAACAGGTTTCGAACCTGAACACTGAAGCTTTCTTT.

The gene calls are TRBV18 and TRBJ2-3, with TRBD2 identical over 9 bases. The germline gives CDR1 KGHSH, CDR2 LQKENI. The V segment lost 3 bases and the J segment 1 base; nucleotides outside the gene matches: 11. The CDR3 runs to 18 residues. CDR3 in amino acids: CASSPRLAGSWGTDTQYF. For the CDR3, the DNA is TGTGCCAGCTCACCTAGGCTAGCGGGGAGCTGGGGCACAGATACGCAGTATTTT.